The 24 T cell receptor beta chains listed next were all sequenced from one sample in a study of response to subunit inactivated influenza vaccine. TCRdb re-analysed the RT-PCR reads in MiXCR, keeping a single row per CDR3 protein. The data hold roughly 460,000 distinct CDR3 sequences, with 10% to 11% observed a single time. The sample consisted of PBMCs from blood, taken about 6 weeks after vaccination. All receptors come from a man aged 45 to 65 who received an inactivated influenza vaccine.

This clonotype was recorded a few times. V gene TRBV10-3 combines with J gene TRBJ2-7; D is unclear. V was trimmed by 4 bases and J by 4 bases, leaving 8 bases between them. The CDR3 length is 12 residues. In germline, CDR1 is ENHRY, CDR2 SYGVKD. The CDR3 reads CAISGISYEQYF. In DNA form, the CDR3 reads TGTGCCATCAGTGGGATCTCATACGAGCAGTACTTC.

The table lists this clonotype with a few counts. This chain uses TRBV5-1 with TRBJ2-7; perhaps TRBD1 as D (5 bases). This CDR3 contains 14 residues. Per the germline V gene, CDR1 is SGHRS and CDR2 is YFSETQ. V was shortened by 4 bases and J by 0 bases, with 11 bases between the two germline ends. CDR3 nucleotide sequence: TGCGCCAGCAGCGGCGACAGTAGCTCCTACGAGCAGTACTTC. Translating it yields CASSGDSSSYEQYF.

This clonotype was seen at least ten times. The chain couples TRBV6-1 to TRBJ2-2; D perhaps matches TRBD2 (6 bases). CDR3 length: 15 amino acids. V lost 5 bases to trimming and J lost 1 base, with 11 bases between them. Germline CDR1 is MNHNS and CDR2 is SASEGT. The CDR3 spells CASSMWGENTGELFF. CDR3 coding DNA: TGTGCCAGCAGTATGTGGGGGGAGAACACCGGGGAGCTGTTTTTT.

This clonotype has just a few counts. CDR3 coding DNA: TGCGCCAGCAGCAGAACAGGACCCGAAGCTTTCTTT. Protein: CASSRTGPEAFF. This sequence joins TRBV5-1 and TRBJ1-1; tentative D call: TRBD1 (5 bases). The CDR3 extends over 12 amino acids. V lost 4 bases, J lost 8 bases, and 12 bases lay in between. The germline V gene has CDR1 SGHRS and CDR2 YFSETQ.

This chain joins TRBV6-5 and TRBJ2-2; D is uncertain. Trimming removed 2 bases from V and 7 bases from J, with 5 bases in between. CDR1 is MNHEY and CDR2 is SVGAGI in the germline V gene. The CDR3 covers 12 residues. The CDR3 nucleotides are TGTGCCAGCAGTTACGGGCACGGGGAGCTGTTTTTT. This codes for CASSYGHGELFF.

The rearrangement joins TRBV2 to TRBJ2-7; 9 nucleotides agree with TRBD2. The germline V gene encodes CDR1 SNHLY and CDR2 FYNNEI. This CDR3 is 13 amino acids long. V dropped 6 bases and J dropped 4; count of bases not matched to a gene: 4. DNA of the CDR3: TGTGCCAGCAGGGGTAGCGGGGGTTACGAGCAGTACTTC. This translates into CASRGSGGYEQYF.

There are many counts of this clonotype. The chain links TRBV28 to TRBJ1-2, with 10 positions matching TRBD1. This CDR3 is 14 amino acids long. Germline trimming cut 1 base from V and 7 bases from J; bases unmatched to any gene: 3. Germline CDR1 and CDR2: MDHEN and SYDVKM. The CDR3 loop is CASSLFDRGPGYTF. DNA of the CDR3: TGTGCCAGCAGTTTATTCGACAGGGGGCCTGGCTACACCTTC.

V gene TRBV4-3 combines with J gene TRBJ2-5; perhaps D is TRBD1 or TRBD2 (5 bases each). Germline V CDR1 and CDR2: LGHNA, YSLEER. V was clipped by 0 bases and J by 5 bases, with 13 bases between them. The CDR3 has 15 residues. The CDR3 reads CASSQDGTGWETQYF. As DNA, the CDR3 is TGCGCCAGCAGCCAAGATGGGACCGGATGGGAGACCCAGTACTTC.

The rearrangement links TRBV7-6 to TRBJ2-7, with a tentative D call TRBD2 (6 bases). Looked up from germline, CDR1 is SGHVS and CDR2 is FNYEAQ. Trimming removed 3 bases from V and 4 bases from J, with 19 bases in between. The CDR3 is made up of 16 amino acids. The chain's CDR3 is CASSLERLALSYEQYF. The CDR3 DNA reads TGTGCCAGCAGCTTGGAGCGGCTAGCGCTGTCGTACGAGCAGTACTTC.

There are many counts of this clonotype. This chain links TRBV6-5 with TRBJ2-5, with D maybe TRBD1 (7 bases). Trimming cost V 2 bases and J 3 bases, with 13 bases left between them. CDR3 length: 15 residues. Germline V gene data show CDR1 as MNHEY and CDR2 as SVGAGI. The CDR3 here is CASSYRGRGEETQYF. Written as DNA, the CDR3 is TGTGCCAGCAGTTACAGGGGGCGGGGTGAAGAGACCCAGTACTTC.

This clonotype was detected ten times or more. J is TRBJ2-2 and V is TRBV12-3 or TRBV12-4; D uncertain. The CDR3 runs to 14 residues. The ends were cut back, 8 bases at V and 1 base at J, with 11 bases in the middle. CDR3 DNA sequence: TGTGCCAGCGGTAGGCAGGTGAACACCGGGGAGCTGTTTTTT. It encodes CASGRQVNTGELFF.

This chain uses TRBV5-5 with TRBJ2-7, with D possibly matching TRBD1 (6 bases). Trimming took off 0 bases at V and 5 bases at J, with 12 bases between the two ends. The CDR3 loop spans 14 amino acids. Germline values: CDR1 SGHKS, CDR2 YYEKEE (reference sequence). The CDR3 protein is CASSLDPGVNEQYF. The CDR3 DNA follows: TGTGCCAGCAGCTTGGATCCAGGGGTGAACGAGCAGTACTTC.

This rearrangement joins TRBV2 to TRBJ1-2; perhaps TRBD1 as D (6 bases). The CDR3 extends over 12 amino acids. Germline-derived CDR1 and CDR2 are SNHLY and FYNNEI. Trimming cost V 6 bases and J 8 bases, with 13 bases left between them. The chain's CDR3 is CASSDTGSGYTF. The CDR3, as DNA: TGTGCCAGCAGCGACACAGGGAGCGGCTACACCTTC.

This clonotype was detected ten times or more. This chain uses TRBV25-1 with TRBJ2-1; 7 nucleotides align to TRBD2. This CDR3 contains 14 residues. Germline-derived CDR1 and CDR2 are MGHDK and SYGVNS. V was clipped by 1 base and J by 7 bases; unmatched bases: 4. CDR3 in DNA: TGTGCCAGCAGTGAATGGGGAGGGATGAATGAGCAGTTCTTC. Protein: CASSEWGGMNEQFF. The full variable domain, in which reference TRBV25-1 and TRBJ2-1 provide the parts outside the CDR3, is EADIYQTPRYLVIGTGKKITLECSQTMGHDKMYWYQQDPGMELHLIHYSYGVNSTEKGDLSSESTVSRIRTEHFPLTLESARPSHTSQYLCASSEWGGMNEQFFGPGTRLTVL.

The V gene is TRBV18, the J gene TRBJ1-1; D gene uncertain. The ends were cut back, 5 bases at V and 1 base at J, with 14 bases in the middle. This CDR3 is built from 15 residues. CDR1 is KGHSH, CDR2 LQKENI, per germline. The CDR3: CASSSWREWNTEAFF. Here the CDR3 DNA reads TGTGCCAGCTCATCATGGAGGGAGTGGAACACTGAAGCTTTCTTT. Supplemented by reference TRBV18 and TRBJ1-1, the full variable domain reads NAGVMQNPRHLVRRRGQEARLRCSPMKGHSHVYWYRQLPEEGLKFMVYLQKENIIDESGMPKERFSAEFPKEGPSILRIQQVVRGDSAAYFCASSSWREWNTEAFFGQGTRLTVV.

This clonotype was seen only a few times. The chain is built from TRBV5-5 and TRBJ2-2; 10 nucleotides match TRBD1. The CDR3 consists of 15 residues. Per germline, CDR1 SGHKS and CDR2 YYEKEE (reference sequence). J lost 7 bases, V lost 3 bases, and 6 bases had no gene match. CDR3 loop: CASSSGQGVFGELFF. In DNA form, the CDR3 reads TGTGCCAGCAGCTCCGGACAGGGGGTCTTCGGGGAGCTGTTTTTT.

The table lists this clonotype with many counts. The chain recombines TRBV4-3 with TRBJ2-2; 7 bases line up with TRBD1. Germline lookup yields CDR1 LGHNA and CDR2 YSLEER. The V and J ends lost 2 bases and 6 bases, in that order; junction bases with no gene match: 6. This CDR3 is 15 amino acids long. CDR3 loop: CASSQTGVGAGELFF. The DNA for the CDR3 is TGCGCCAGCAGCCAAACAGGGGTCGGGGCCGGGGAGCTGTTTTTT.

This clonotype was seen ten or more times. The chain joins TRBV11-2 to TRBJ2-4; TRBD1 is a possible D gene (6 bases). Trimming took 5 bases from V and 0 from J, leaving 14 bases between them. This CDR3 spans 16 amino acids. From germline, CDR1 is SGHAT and CDR2 FQNNGV. CDR3 loop: CASSQGQSIAKNIQYF. The DNA of the CDR3 is TGTGCCAGCAGCCAAGGACAGAGTATAGCCAAAAACATTCAGTACTTC.

The V gene is TRBV5-1, the J gene TRBJ2-3; D is ambiguous. CDR3 length equals 15 residues. The germline gives CDR1 SGHRS, CDR2 YFSETQ. V was cut by 4 bases and J by 2 bases, with 14 bases left in between. CDR3 residues: CASSPVGGPTDTQYF. CDR3 nucleotide sequence: TGCGCCAGCAGCCCCGTCGGTGGACCCACAGATACGCAGTATTTT.

In this sample, this clonotype turned up a few times. The V gene is TRBV7-8, the J gene TRBJ2-3, with 7 bases lining up with TRBD2. Per the germline V gene, CDR1 is SGHVS and CDR2 is FQNEAQ. CDR3 size: 16 residues. V was clipped by 0 bases and J by 1 base; unmatched bases: 4. CDR3 bases: TGTGCCAGCAGCTTAGCTTTTGCGGGGGGCACAGATACGCAGTATTTT. This translates into CASSLAFAGGTDTQYF.

The J gene is TRBJ2-5, the V gene TRBV24-1; D is uncertain. Trimming stripped 5 bases from V and 5 bases from J, with 8 bases between. The CDR3 loop spans 12 amino acids. Per the germline V gene, CDR1 is KGHDR and CDR2 is SFDVKD. CDR3 in amino acids: CATSGREETQYF. The CDR3 nucleotides read TGTGCCACCAGTGGCCGTGAGGAGACCCAGTACTTC.

This clonotype has a handful of counts. The chain joins TRBV7-7 to TRBJ2-2; D unresolved. The CDR3 runs to 14 residues. V lost 4 bases, J lost 1 base, and 7 bases lay in between. CDR1 is SSHAT and CDR2 is FNYEAQ in the germline V gene (reference sequence). The CDR3 sequence: CASSSSLNTGELFF. The CDR3 nucleotides read TGTGCCAGCAGCTCCAGTCTGAACACCGGGGAGCTGTTTTTT.

This clonotype was counted a few times. This rearrangement joins TRBV7-2 to TRBJ2-2; maybe TRBD1 (5 bases). The V gene lost 1 base and the J gene lost 6 bases, with 12 bases spanning the gap. Germline V lookup: CDR1 SGHTA, CDR2 FQGNSA. CDR3 length equals 15 residues. The CDR3 nucleotides read TGTGCCAGCAGCTTAGACCCAGGGCTGGCCGGGGAGCTGTTTTTT. It is translated as CASSLDPGLAGELFF.

This chain connects TRBV7-9 to TRBJ1-1, with D possibly matching TRBD1 (6 bases). Germline CDR1 and CDR2: SEHNR and FQNEAQ (reference sequence). The CDR3 loop spans 15 amino acids. V was trimmed by 6 bases and J by 5 bases, leaving 19 bases between them. The CDR3 sequence is CASRPKDRIGTEAFF. The DNA for the CDR3 is TGTGCCAGCAGACCTAAAGACAGGATAGGGACTGAAGCTTTCTTT.